What follows is one T cell receptor beta chain and its context. This specimen belongs to a study of Graves' ophthalmopathy and Graves' hyperthyroidism. From RNA, the CDR3 regions of TCR beta chains were amplified and sequenced. The authors performed first-round RT-PCR with HTBI primers and then a second-round multiplex PCR. TCRdb reprocessed the multiplex PCR reads via MiXCR and lists one record per CDR3 protein. The sample has roughly 480,000 distinct CDR3 sequences; approximately 14% are singletons. The V gene's germline CDR1 is GTSNPN and CDR2 SVGIG (reference sequence). V was trimmed by 0 bases and J by 4 bases, leaving 12 bases between them. The CDR3 totals 14 residues. CAS ≥3, NOSPECS ≥4, moderate-to-severe activity and duration under 3 months marked donors with ophthalmopathy. Other autoimmune diseases, uncontrolled infections, pregnancy and lactation each led to patient exclusion.

The sequence was collected from a woman aged 25 to 39 with Graves' ophthalmopathy. The chain employs TRBV30 and TRBJ1-1; D may be TRBD1 (5 bases). Material: blood. For the CDR3, the DNA is TGTGCCTGGAGTGTAGGGACGGGTGGCACTGAAGCTTTCTTT. It encodes CAWSVGTGGTEAFF.